These T cell receptor beta chains were read from a single sample in a study of identical twins. Each CDR3 protein is one row after TCRdb ran MiXCR on the 5' RACE reads. The sample holds 150,000 or so distinct CDR3 sequences, roughly 3.5% seen once. The sequencing input was memory T cells sorted from blood. The receptors shown here come from a man aged 18 to 29 in good health. Both conserved end residues are part of each CDR3. Fields, in order: V gene, J gene, clone size, CDR3 length, D gene, CDR3 DNA, CDR3 protein. The D gene is left open where the match is weak. Size values are once, few and many counts, or a class for expanded clones, and some rows have none.

v_gene: TRBV2; j_gene: TRBJ2-7; abundance: many; len: 16; d_gene: .; CDR3nt: TGTGCCAGCGGGTACTTGGGGACGGCGTTACAGGACGAGCAGTACTTC; CDR3aa: CASGYLGTALQDEQYF
v_gene: TRBV5-5; j_gene: TRBJ2-2; abundance: many; len: 17; d_gene: .; CDR3nt: TGTGCCAGCAGCTTGTCGGTTGCGAGAATGAACACCGGGGAGCTGTTTTTT; CDR3aa: CASSLSVARMNTGELFF
v_gene: TRBV5-5; j_gene: TRBJ1-5; abundance: .; len: 14; d_gene: .; CDR3nt: TGTGCCAGCAGCTTGGCGGCAGCTAATCAGCCCCAGCATTTT; CDR3aa: CASSLAAANQPQHF
v_gene: TRBV11-3; j_gene: TRBJ2-2; abundance: many; len: 13; d_gene: .; CDR3nt: TGTGCCAGCTCCCCCCTTAGGACCGGGGAGCTGTTTTTT; CDR3aa: CASSPLRTGELFF
v_gene: TRBV28; j_gene: TRBJ2-7; abundance: many; len: 14; d_gene: TRBD1; CDR3nt: TGTGCCAGCAGTGCCCTAACAGGGGGTTACGAGCAGTACTTC; CDR3aa: CASSALTGGYEQYF
v_gene: TRBV5-4; j_gene: TRBJ1-4; abundance: few; len: 14; d_gene: .; CDR3nt: TGTGCCAGCAGCTCCCGTAAAGGGGATGAAAAACTGTTTTTT; CDR3aa: CASSSRKGDEKLFF
v_gene: TRBV3-1; j_gene: TRBJ2-3; abundance: many; len: 17; d_gene: TRBD2; CDR3nt: TGTGCCAGCAGCCTCATGAGCGGGACTAGTCGTTCAGATACGCAGTATTTT; CDR3aa: CASSLMSGTSRSDTQYF
v_gene: TRBV5-1; j_gene: TRBJ1-3; abundance: many; len: 14; d_gene: .; CDR3nt: TGCGCCAGCAGCTCGGCCGACATCGGAAACACCATATATTTT; CDR3aa: CASSSADIGNTIYF
v_gene: TRBV7-9; j_gene: TRBJ2-3; abundance: many; len: 14; d_gene: .; CDR3nt: TGTGCCAGCAGCTCGTCAAGTAGCACAGATACGCAGTATTTT; CDR3aa: CASSSSSSTDTQYF
v_gene: TRBV6-2/TRBV6-3; j_gene: TRBJ2-2; abundance: many; len: 15; d_gene: TRBD1; CDR3nt: TGTGCCAGCAGTCCGAGACAGGGTAACACCGGGGAGCTGTTTTTT; CDR3aa: CASSPRQGNTGELFF
v_gene: TRBV12-3/TRBV12-4; j_gene: TRBJ2-2; abundance: many; len: 14; d_gene: .; CDR3nt: TGTGCCAGCAGTTTCGGACAGTTCACCGGGGAGCTGTTTTTT; CDR3aa: CASSFGQFTGELFF
v_gene: TRBV6-5; j_gene: TRBJ2-4; abundance: many; len: 14; d_gene: TRBD1; CDR3nt: TGTGCCAGCAGTTATGGGACAGGGGGCATCATTCAGTACTTC; CDR3aa: CASSYGTGGIIQYF
v_gene: TRBV9; j_gene: TRBJ2-7; abundance: many; len: 14; d_gene: TRBD1; CDR3nt: TGTGCCAGCAGCATCGGGACAGCTAACTACGAGCAGTACTTC; CDR3aa: CASSIGTANYEQYF
v_gene: TRBV29-1; j_gene: TRBJ2-3; abundance: many; len: 13; d_gene: .; CDR3nt: TGCAGCGTTGAATTCCGGGGCACAGATACGCAGTATTTT; CDR3aa: CSVEFRGTDTQYF